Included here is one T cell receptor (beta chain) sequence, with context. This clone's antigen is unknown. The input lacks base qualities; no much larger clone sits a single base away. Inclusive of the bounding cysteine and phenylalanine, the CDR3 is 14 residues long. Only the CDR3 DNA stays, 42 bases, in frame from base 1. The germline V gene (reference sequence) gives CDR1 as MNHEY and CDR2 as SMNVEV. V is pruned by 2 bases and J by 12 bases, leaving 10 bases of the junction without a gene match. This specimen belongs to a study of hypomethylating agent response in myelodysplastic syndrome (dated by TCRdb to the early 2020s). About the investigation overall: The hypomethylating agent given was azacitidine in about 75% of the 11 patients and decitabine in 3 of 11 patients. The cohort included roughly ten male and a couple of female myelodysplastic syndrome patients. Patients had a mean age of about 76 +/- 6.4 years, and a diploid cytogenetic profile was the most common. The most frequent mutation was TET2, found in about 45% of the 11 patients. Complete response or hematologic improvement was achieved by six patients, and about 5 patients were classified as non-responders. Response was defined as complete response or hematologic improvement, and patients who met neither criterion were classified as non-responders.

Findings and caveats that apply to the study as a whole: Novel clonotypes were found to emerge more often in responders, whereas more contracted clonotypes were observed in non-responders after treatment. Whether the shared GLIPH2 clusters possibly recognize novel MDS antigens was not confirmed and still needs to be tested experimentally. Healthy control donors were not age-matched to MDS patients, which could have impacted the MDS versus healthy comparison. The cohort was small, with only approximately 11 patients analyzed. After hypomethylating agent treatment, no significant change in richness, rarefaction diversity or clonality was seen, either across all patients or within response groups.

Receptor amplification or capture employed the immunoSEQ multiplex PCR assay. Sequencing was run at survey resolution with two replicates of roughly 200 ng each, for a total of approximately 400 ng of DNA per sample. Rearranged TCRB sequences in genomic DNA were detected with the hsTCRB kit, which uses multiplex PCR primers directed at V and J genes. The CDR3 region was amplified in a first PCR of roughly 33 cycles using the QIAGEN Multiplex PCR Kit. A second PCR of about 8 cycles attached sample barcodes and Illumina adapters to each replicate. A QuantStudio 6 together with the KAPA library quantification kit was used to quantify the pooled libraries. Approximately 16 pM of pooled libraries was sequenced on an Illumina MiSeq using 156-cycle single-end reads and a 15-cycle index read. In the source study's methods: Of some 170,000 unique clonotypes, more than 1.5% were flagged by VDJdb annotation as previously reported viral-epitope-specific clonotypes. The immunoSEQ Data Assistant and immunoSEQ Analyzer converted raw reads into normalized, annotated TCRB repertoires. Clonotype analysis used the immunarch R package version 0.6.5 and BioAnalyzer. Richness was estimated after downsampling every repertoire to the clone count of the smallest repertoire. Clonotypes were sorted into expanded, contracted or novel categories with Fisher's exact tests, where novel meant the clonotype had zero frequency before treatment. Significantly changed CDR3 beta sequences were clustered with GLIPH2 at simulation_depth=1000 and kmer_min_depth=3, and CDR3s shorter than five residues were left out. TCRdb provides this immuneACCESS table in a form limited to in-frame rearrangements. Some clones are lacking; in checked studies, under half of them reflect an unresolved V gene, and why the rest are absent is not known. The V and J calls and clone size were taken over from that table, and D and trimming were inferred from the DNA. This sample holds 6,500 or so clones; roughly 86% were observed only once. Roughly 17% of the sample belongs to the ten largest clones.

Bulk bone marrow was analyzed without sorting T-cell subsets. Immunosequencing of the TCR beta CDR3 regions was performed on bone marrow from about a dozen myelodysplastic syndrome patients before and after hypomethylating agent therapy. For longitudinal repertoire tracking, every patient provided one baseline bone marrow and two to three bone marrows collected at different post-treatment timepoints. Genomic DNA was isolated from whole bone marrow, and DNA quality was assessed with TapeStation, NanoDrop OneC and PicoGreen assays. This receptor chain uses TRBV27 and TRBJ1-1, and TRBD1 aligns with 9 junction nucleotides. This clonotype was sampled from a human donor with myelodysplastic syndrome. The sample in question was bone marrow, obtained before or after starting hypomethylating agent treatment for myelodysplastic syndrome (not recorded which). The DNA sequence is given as TGTGCCAGCAGTTTAGAAGGGACAGGGAGATTTACTTTCTTT. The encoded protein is CASSLEGTGRFTFF.